The next 29 T cell receptor beta chains were all read from a single sample in a study of blood T cell repertoires in COVID-19. Produced via immunoSEQ multiplex PCR; TCRdb's table is partial and in-frame only. The sample includes some 100,000 clones, roughly 90% seen only once; the top ten take 1.5%. Material for sequencing was peripheral blood. The receptors here all came from a human donor with active COVID-19. The donor label of this sample is uncertain.

With regard to this clone: Within the sample, other DNA sequences also encode this same CDR3. The V gene is TRBV18, the J gene TRBJ2-7; D uncertain. Germline assignment: CDR1 KGHSH and CDR2 LQKENI. V lost 2 bases to trimming and J lost 1 base, with 9 bases between them. The CDR3 is 14 residues long. CDR3 DNA: TGTGCCAGCTCACCAAGCACACAGTCCTACGAGCAGTACTTC. It codes for CASSPSTQSYEQYF.

This chain links TRBV3-1 (or the pseudogene TRBV3-2) with TRBJ1-5; 10 nucleotides align to TRBD1. V lost 2 bases to trimming and J lost 7 bases; unmatched junction nucleotides: 5. Germline V gives CDR1 LGHDT, CDR2 YNNKEL (reference sequence). The CDR3 contains 15 residues. The CDR3 is CASSQTTGGSQPQHF. CDR3 in DNA: TGTGCCAGCAGCCAAACGACAGGGGGCAGCCAGCCCCAGCATTTT.

The rearrangement links TRBV5-8 to TRBJ2-7; TRBD1 matches 7 bases. V dropped 0 bases and J dropped 3; count of bases not matched to a gene: 0. Germline CDR1 is SGHTS and CDR2 is YDEGEE. The CDR3 has 13 residues. The DNA of the CDR3 is TGTGCCAGCAGCTTGGACAGGGGCTACGAGCAGTACTTC. It yields the protein CASSLDRGYEQYF. Together with reference TRBV5-8 and TRBJ2-7, the CDR3 gives the full variable domain: EAGVTQSPTHLIKTRGQQATLRCSPISGHTSVYWYQQALGLGLQFLLWYDEGEERNRGNFPPRFSGRQFPNYSSELNVNALELEDSALYLCASSLDRGYEQYFGPGTRLTVT.

The chain is built from TRBV4-3 and TRBJ2-7, with TRBD1 matching over 7 bases. This CDR3 spans 16 amino acids. CDR1 and CDR2 from the germline V gene are LGHNA and YSLEER. V dropped 4 bases and J dropped 4; count of bases not matched to a gene: 13. DNA for the CDR3: TGCGCCAGCAGCCCCCGGACAGGCGGCCCAGGATACGAGCAGTACTTC. Encoded protein: CASSPRTGGPGYEQYF.

The chain couples TRBV10-2 to TRBJ1-4; D is undetermined. There are 13 residues in the CDR3. Trimming removed 6 bases from V and 5 bases from J, with 10 bases in between. Per germline, CDR1 WSHSY and CDR2 SAAADI. The CDR3 region is CASRGGVNEKLFF. The CDR3 coding sequence is TGCGCCAGCAGGGGCGGGGTAAATGAAAAACTGTTTTTT.

The genes are TRBV11-2 and TRBJ2-5; tentatively, D is TRBD2 (5 bases). The V gene lost 3 bases and the J gene lost 5 bases, with 10 bases spanning the gap. The CDR3 spans 13 residues. Germline V gives CDR1 SGHAT, CDR2 FQNNGV. The CDR3 region is CASSFGVGETQYF. The CDR3 DNA follows: TGTGCCAGCAGCTTCGGGGTGGGTGAGACCCAGTACTTC.

V and J are TRBV10-3 and TRBJ1-5, with 8 bases aligning to TRBD1. The junction had 10 bases not matched to a gene; V was cut back by 11 bases and J by 4 bases. The CDR3 is 14 residues long. The V gene's germline CDR1 is ENHRY and CDR2 SYGVKD. The CDR3 DNA reads as TGTGCCCCCCCAGGGGACAGGCTGAATCAGCCCCAGCATTTT. As protein: CAPPGDRLNQPQHF.

This clone was seen once. This rearrangement joins TRBV10-3 to TRBJ1-3, with D possibly matching TRBD1 (6 bases). The V gene's germline CDR1 is ENHRY and CDR2 SYGVKD. This CDR3 has 15 residues. V was trimmed by 7 bases and J by 8 bases, leaving 21 bases between them. CDR3 bases: TGTGCCATCATGGGTGTGGGGGCGCAAAAAGACACCATATATTTT. It yields the protein CAIMGVGAQKDTIYF.

The chain is built from TRBV6-5 and TRBJ2-2, with 8 nucleotides matching TRBD1. The CDR3 covers 16 residues. Germline CDR1 and CDR2: MNHEY and SVGAGI. Germline trimming cut 4 bases from V and 5 bases from J; bases unmatched to any gene: 9. CDR3: CASSSPGQGGTGELFF. CDR3 nucleotides: TGTGCCAGCAGTTCCCCCGGACAGGGTGGTACCGGGGAGCTGTTTTTT.

The CDR3 is CASMISDRGALGYTF. The CDR3 region has the DNA TGTGCCAGTATGATTTCGGACAGGGGTGCTTTGGGCTACACCTTC. The chain links TRBV19 to TRBJ1-2; 9 bases are shared with TRBD1. Germline trimming cut 7 bases from V and 8 bases from J; bases unmatched to any gene: 14. Germline V gene data show CDR1 as LNHDA and CDR2 as SQIVND (reference sequence). This CDR3 has 15 amino acids.

The CDR3 DNA follows: TGTGCCAGCAGCATCCCCGGAGGAGAGACCCAGTACTTC. It codes for CASSIPGGETQYF. V is TRBV7-9 and J is TRBJ2-5; TRBD2 is a possible D gene (5 bases). The ends were cut back, 5 bases at V and 4 bases at J, with 11 bases in the middle. The CDR3 totals 13 residues. Germline CDR1 and CDR2: SEHNR and FQNEAQ (reference sequence).

The chain is built from TRBV9 and TRBJ1-4; D not resolved. This CDR3 spans 17 amino acids. The V and J ends lost 3 bases and 0 bases respectively, with 15 bases between them. CDR1 is SGDLS, CDR2 YYNGEE, per germline. The CDR3 nucleotides are TGTGCCAGCAGCGAGGCCCCCGGAGAAACAACTAATGAAAAACTGTTTTTT. Translation: CASSEAPGETTNEKLFF.

The chain combines TRBV20-1 with TRBJ1-1; a weak D match, TRBD1 (6 bases). This CDR3 spans 11 amino acids. Germline CDR1 and CDR2: DFQATT and SNEGSKA (reference sequence). Trimming removed 0 bases from V and 8 bases from J, with 7 bases in between. CDR3 region: CSAREGAEAFF. As DNA, the CDR3 is TGCAGTGCTAGAGAGGGGGCAGAAGCTTTCTTT.

The chain employs TRBV5-1 and TRBJ2-4, with 9 bases aligning to TRBD1. The V gene's germline CDR1 is SGHRS and CDR2 YFSETQ. With 0 bases clipped from V and 6 bases from J, the junction kept 4 bases outside the gene matches. The CDR3 loop spans 15 amino acids. CDR3 sequence (DNA): TGCGCCAGCAGCTTGGAACAGGGGGCCGCAAACATTCAGTACTTC. This translates into CASSLEQGAANIQYF. Full variable domain (remainder filled in from reference TRBV5-1 and TRBJ2-4): KAGVTQTPRYLIKTRGQQVTLSCSPISGHRSVSWYQQTPGQGLQFLFEYFSETQRNKGNFPGRFSGRQFSNSRSEMNVSTLELGDSALYLCASSLEQGAANIQYFGAGTRLSVL.

The chain combines TRBV30 with TRBJ1-6; 7 nucleotides match TRBD1. Trimming took 1 base from V and 7 from J; bases not matched to a gene: 7. CDR3 length equals 15 residues. The germline V gene has CDR1 GTSNPN and CDR2 SVGIG (reference sequence). The CDR3 here is CAWSEVRGLNSPLHF. The CDR3 nucleotides read TGTGCCTGGAGTGAAGTCAGGGGGTTAAATTCACCCCTCCACTTT.

CDR3 amino acids: CASSLVATGYQETQYF. The DNA for the CDR3 is TGTGCCAGCAGTTTGGTCGCCACAGGGTACCAAGAGACCCAGTACTTC. V usage is TRBV27 and J usage is TRBJ2-5; TRBD1 might be the D (6 bases). The germline V gene encodes CDR1 MNHEY and CDR2 SMNVEV (reference sequence). V shed 3 bases and J shed 0 bases, with 14 bases lying between them. The CDR3 is 16 residues long.

The rearrangement links TRBV7-6 to TRBJ2-1; 12 bases align to TRBD1. CDR3 length: 18 amino acids. Unmatched junction bases numbered 14, after V lost 1 base and J lost 10 bases. CDR1 is SGHVS and CDR2 is FNYEAQ in the germline V gene. The DNA of the CDR3 is TGTGCCAGCAGCTTAGAACCCCGGGGGGGACAGGGGGCTCGGGAGCAGTTCTTC. Residues: CASSLEPRGGQGAREQFF.

V gene TRBV25-1 combines with J gene TRBJ2-4; 7 bases are shared with TRBD1. V trimming: 1 base; J trimming: 7 bases; junction bases outside the gene matches: 10. This CDR3 has 16 amino acids. CDR1 and CDR2 (germline): MGHDK, SYGVNS. The CDR3: CASSEFKGQWGNIQYF. CDR3 in DNA: TGTGCCAGCAGTGAATTTAAGGGACAGTGGGGGAACATTCAGTACTTC.

The V gene is TRBV3-1 (or the pseudogene TRBV3-2), the J gene TRBJ2-1, with 7 positions matching TRBD1. The CDR3 contains 15 residues. Trimming cost V 5 bases and J 10 bases; bases outside gene matches: 14. CDR1 and CDR2 (germline): LGHDT, YNNKEL (reference sequence). The chain's CDR3 is CASSGRDSKWREQFF. Written as DNA, the CDR3 is TGTGCCAGCAGCGGCCGGGACAGTAAGTGGCGCGAGCAGTTCTTC.

The chain uses TRBV10-2 and TRBJ1-4; no definite D call. V lost 5 bases and J 5 bases, leaving 6 bases between the germline ends. CDR3 length equals 12 residues. Germline CDR1 WSHSY, CDR2 SAAADI. CDR3 protein: CASSRRNEKLFF. DNA for the CDR3: TGCGCCAGCAGTCGCCGGAATGAAAAACTGTTTTTT.

The CDR3 nucleotides read TGTGCTAGTGGTTTGGAGGAGAATTCACCCCTCCACTTT. Translated, it gives CASGLEENSPLHF. The chain couples TRBV12-5 to TRBJ1-6; D unclear. The CDR3 covers 13 residues. Between the trimmed V and J ends, which lost 1 base and 7 bases, there was a span of 5 bases. CDR1 and CDR2 from the germline V gene are LGHNT and FRNRAP.

The CDR3 loop is CASSPAPNLNTEAFF. The CDR3 bases are TGTGCCAGCTCACCAGCGCCGAACCTGAACACTGAAGCTTTCTTT. The chain couples TRBV18 to TRBJ1-1; D is ambiguous. Trimming took off 2 bases at V and 0 bases at J, with 10 bases between the two ends. CDR1 and CDR2 from the germline V gene are KGHSH and LQKENI. The CDR3 extends over 15 amino acids.

The chain is built from TRBV9 and TRBJ1-1; possibly TRBD1 for D (6 bases). Germline assignment: CDR1 SGDLS and CDR2 YYNGEE. CDR3 length: 16 amino acids. V shed 6 bases and J shed 3 bases, with 21 bases lying between them. CDR3 bases: TGTGCCAGCAAAACCGGGGGGGGCCGCTGGTACACTGAAGCTTTCTTT. Its protein is CASKTGGGRWYTEAFF. The whole variable domain, filled in from reference TRBV9 and TRBJ1-1, reads DSGVTQTPKHLITATGQRVTLRCSPRSGDLSVYWYQQSLDQGLQFLIQYYNGEERAKGNILERFSAQQFPDLHSELNLSSLELGDSALYFCASKTGGGRWYTEAFFGQGTRLTVV.

V and J are TRBV6-6 and TRBJ1-1; 8 nucleotides align to TRBD1. The germline gives CDR1 MNHNY, CDR2 SVGAGI (reference sequence). V gave up 6 bases and J gave up 5 bases; unmatched junction bases: 14. The CDR3 sequence is 16 residues long. CDR3: CASRKEAPDRVTEAFF. The CDR3 coding sequence is TGTGCCAGCAGAAAAGAGGCTCCGGACAGGGTAACTGAAGCTTTCTTT.

This chain uses TRBV2 with TRBJ2-3; 8 nucleotides line up with TRBD2. The V gene end was trimmed by 8 bases and the J gene end by 0 bases; junction bases not matched to a gene: 7. This CDR3 is built from 15 residues. From germline, CDR1 is SNHLY and CDR2 FYNNEI. The CDR3 nucleotides are TGTGCCAGCGTAACTAGCGGCCCTAGCACAGATACGCAGTATTTT. Residues: CASVTSGPSTDTQYF.

The chain links TRBV6-5 to TRBJ2-1, with TRBD1 matching 9 bases. Germline assignment: CDR1 MNHEY and CDR2 SVGAGI. V shed 6 bases, J shed 7 bases, and the junction held 10 bases outside the gene matches. The CDR3 extends over 15 amino acids. CDR3 sequence: CASSETGTGKNEQFF. The CDR3 nucleotides read TGTGCCAGCAGCGAGACCGGGACAGGGAAAAATGAGCAGTTCTTC.

The chain couples TRBV9 to TRBJ1-2; 8 bases line up with TRBD1. Germline V gene lookup returns CDR1 SGDLS and CDR2 YYNGEE. V trimming: 3 bases; J trimming: 3 bases; junction bases outside the gene matches: 1. This CDR3 is built from 13 residues. CDR3 sequence reads: CASSEQGDYGYTF. CDR3 nucleotides: TGTGCCAGCAGCGAACAGGGGGACTATGGCTACACCTTC.

The rearrangement joins TRBV19 to TRBJ1-2; 7 bases are a match to TRBD1. The V gene's germline CDR1 is LNHDA and CDR2 SQIVND (reference sequence). V shed 3 bases and J 4 bases; nucleotides not matched to a gene: 5. This CDR3 spans 14 amino acids. The CDR3 nucleotides are TGTGCCAGTAGTATCGGGGACAGCCTCTATGGCTACACCTTC. This sequence encodes CASSIGDSLYGYTF.

This chain uses TRBV7-3 with TRBJ2-6; D possibly corresponds to TRBD2 (5 bases). Germline CDR1 is SGHTA and CDR2 is FQGTGA. The CDR3 spans 17 residues. V lost 1 base and J 0 bases, leaving 10 bases between the germline ends. The CDR3 DNA is TGTGCCAGCAGCTTAAGAGGGTCAGGCTCTGGGGCCAACGTCCTGACTTTC. Amino acid sequence: CASSLRGSGSGANVLTF.